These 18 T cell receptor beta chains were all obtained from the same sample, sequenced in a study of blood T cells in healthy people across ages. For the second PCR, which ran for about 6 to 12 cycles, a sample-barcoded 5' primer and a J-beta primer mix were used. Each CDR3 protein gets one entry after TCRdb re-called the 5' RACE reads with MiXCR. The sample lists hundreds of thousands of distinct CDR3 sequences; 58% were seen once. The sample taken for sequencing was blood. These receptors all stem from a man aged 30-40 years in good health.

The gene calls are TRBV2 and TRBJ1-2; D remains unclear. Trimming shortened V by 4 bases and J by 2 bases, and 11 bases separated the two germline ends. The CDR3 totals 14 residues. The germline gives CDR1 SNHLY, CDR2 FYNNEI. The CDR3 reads CASSGQERNYGYTF. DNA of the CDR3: TGTGCCAGCAGTGGTCAGGAAAGAAACTATGGCTACACCTTC.

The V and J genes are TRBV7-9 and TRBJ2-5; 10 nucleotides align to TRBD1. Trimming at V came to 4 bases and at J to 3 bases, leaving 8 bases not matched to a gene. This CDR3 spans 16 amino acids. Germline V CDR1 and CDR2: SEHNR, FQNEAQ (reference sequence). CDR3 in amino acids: CASSYRQGAFEETQYF. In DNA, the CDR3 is TGTGCCAGCAGCTATAGACAGGGGGCCTTCGAAGAGACCCAGTACTTC. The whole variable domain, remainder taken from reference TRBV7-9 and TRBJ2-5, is DTGVSQNPRHKITKRGQNVTFRCDPISEHNRLYWYRQTLGQGPEFLTYFQNEAQLEKSRLLSDRFSAERPKGSFSTLEIQRTEQGDSAMYLCASSYRQGAFEETQYFGPGTRLLVL.

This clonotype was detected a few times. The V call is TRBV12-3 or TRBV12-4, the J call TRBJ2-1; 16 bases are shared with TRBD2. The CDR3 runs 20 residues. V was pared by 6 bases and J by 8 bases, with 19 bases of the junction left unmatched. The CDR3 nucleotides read TGTGCCAGCAGCCCAGATGTCCCGGGACTAGCGGGGGGGCTTTGGGATGAGCAGTTCTTC. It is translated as CASSPDVPGLAGGLWDEQFF.

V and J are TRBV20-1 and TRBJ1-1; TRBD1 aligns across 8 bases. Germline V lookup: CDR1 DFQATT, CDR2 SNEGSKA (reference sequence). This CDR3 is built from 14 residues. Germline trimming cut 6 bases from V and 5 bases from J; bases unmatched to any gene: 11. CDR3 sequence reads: CSAFRGQGITEAFF. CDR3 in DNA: TGCAGTGCCTTCCGAGGACAGGGCATAACTGAAGCTTTCTTT.

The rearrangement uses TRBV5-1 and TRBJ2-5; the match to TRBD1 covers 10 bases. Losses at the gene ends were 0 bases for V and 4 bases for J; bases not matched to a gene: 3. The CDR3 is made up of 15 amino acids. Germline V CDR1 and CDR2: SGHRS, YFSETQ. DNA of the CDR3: TGCGCCAGCAGCTTGGGGGACAGGGGAGCAGAGACCCAGTACTTC. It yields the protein CASSLGDRGAETQYF.

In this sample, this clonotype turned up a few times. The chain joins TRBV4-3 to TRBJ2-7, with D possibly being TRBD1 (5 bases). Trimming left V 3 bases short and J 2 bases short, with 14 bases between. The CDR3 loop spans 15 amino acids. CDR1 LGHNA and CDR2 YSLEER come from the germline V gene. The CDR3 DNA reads TGCGCCAGCAGCCACGGTAGACAGAGAACCTACGAGCAGTACTTC. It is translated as CASSHGRQRTYEQYF.

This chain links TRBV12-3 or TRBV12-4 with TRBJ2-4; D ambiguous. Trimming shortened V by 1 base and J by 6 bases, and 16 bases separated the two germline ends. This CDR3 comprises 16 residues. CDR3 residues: CASSLEALGSRNIQYF. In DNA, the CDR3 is TGTGCCAGCAGTTTAGAAGCCTTGGGTAGTAGAAACATTCAGTACTTC.

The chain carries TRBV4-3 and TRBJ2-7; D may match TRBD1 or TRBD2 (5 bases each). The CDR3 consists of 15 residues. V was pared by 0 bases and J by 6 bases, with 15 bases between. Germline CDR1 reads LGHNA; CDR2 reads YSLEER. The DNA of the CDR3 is TGCGCCAGCAGCCAAGAATGGGACCTCACCTCCGAGCAGTACTTC. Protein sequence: CASSQEWDLTSEQYF.

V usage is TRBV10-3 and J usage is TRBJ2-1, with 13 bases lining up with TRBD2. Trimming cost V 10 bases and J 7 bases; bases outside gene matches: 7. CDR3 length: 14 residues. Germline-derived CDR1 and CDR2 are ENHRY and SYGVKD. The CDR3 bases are TGTGCCACCCGAGGGACTAGCGGGATGAATGAGCAGTTCTTC. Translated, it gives CATRGTSGMNEQFF.

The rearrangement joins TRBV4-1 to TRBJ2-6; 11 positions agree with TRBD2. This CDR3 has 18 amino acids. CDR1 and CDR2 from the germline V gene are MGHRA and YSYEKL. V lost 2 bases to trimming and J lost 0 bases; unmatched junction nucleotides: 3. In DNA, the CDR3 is TGCGCCAGCAGCCAATTTAGCGGGGGGGCCTCTGGGGCCAACGTCCTGACTTTC. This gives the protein CASSQFSGGASGANVLTF.

The CDR3: CSAGPRRGEQFF. The CDR3 DNA reads TGCAGTGCTGGGCCCAGACGTGGTGAGCAGTTCTTC. The chain is built from TRBV20-1 and TRBJ2-1; D gene uncertain. V lost 5 bases and J 9 bases, leaving 14 bases between the germline ends. The CDR3 contains 12 residues. Germline V gene data show CDR1 as DFQATT and CDR2 as SNEGSKA (reference sequence).

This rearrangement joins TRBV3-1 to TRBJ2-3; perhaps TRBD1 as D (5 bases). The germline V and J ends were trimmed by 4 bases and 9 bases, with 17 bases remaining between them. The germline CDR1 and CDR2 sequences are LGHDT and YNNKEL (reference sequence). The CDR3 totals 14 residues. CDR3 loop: CASSPQALAGTQYF. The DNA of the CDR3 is TGTGCCAGCAGCCCACAGGCCCTTGCCGGGACGCAGTATTTT.

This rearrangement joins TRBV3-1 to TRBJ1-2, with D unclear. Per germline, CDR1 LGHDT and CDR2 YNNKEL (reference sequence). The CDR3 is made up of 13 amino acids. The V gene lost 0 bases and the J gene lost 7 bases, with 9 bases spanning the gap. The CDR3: CASSQENVGGYTF. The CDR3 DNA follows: TGTGCCAGCAGCCAAGAGAACGTGGGTGGCTACACCTTC.

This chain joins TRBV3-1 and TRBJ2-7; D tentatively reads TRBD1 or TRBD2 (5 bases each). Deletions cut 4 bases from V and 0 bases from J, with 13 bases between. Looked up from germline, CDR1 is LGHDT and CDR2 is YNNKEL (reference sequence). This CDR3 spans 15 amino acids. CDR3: CASSPGTDSSYEQYF. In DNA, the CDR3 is TGTGCCAGCAGCCCGGGGACGGATAGCTCCTACGAGCAGTACTTC.

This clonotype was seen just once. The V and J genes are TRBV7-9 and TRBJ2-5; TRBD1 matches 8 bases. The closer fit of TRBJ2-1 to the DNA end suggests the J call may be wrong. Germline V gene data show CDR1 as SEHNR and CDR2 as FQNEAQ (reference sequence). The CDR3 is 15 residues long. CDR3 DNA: TGTGCCAGCAGCGGGGGACAGGTCCTCCAAGAGACCCAGTTCTTC. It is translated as CASSGGQVLQETQFF.

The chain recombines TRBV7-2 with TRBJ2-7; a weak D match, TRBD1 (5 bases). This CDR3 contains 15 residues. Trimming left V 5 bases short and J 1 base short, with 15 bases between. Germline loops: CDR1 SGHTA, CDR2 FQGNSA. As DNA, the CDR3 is TGTGCCAGCAGCCCCGACAGCTCCCCTTCCTACGAGCAGTACTTC. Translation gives CASSPDSSPSYEQYF.

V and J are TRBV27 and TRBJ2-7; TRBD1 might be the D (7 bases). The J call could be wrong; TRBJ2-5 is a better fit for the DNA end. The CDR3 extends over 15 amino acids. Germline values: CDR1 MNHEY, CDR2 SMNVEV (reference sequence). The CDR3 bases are TGTGCCAGCAGTCCCTCGACAGGGTGGGGAGGGACCCAGTACTTC. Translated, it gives CASSPSTGWGGTQYF.

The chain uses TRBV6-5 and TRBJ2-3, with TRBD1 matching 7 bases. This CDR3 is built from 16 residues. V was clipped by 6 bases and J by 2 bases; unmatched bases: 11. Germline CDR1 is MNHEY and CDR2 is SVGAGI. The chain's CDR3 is CASSLTGTENTDTQYF. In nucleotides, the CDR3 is TGTGCCAGCAGCTTAACCGGGACAGAAAACACAGATACGCAGTATTTT.